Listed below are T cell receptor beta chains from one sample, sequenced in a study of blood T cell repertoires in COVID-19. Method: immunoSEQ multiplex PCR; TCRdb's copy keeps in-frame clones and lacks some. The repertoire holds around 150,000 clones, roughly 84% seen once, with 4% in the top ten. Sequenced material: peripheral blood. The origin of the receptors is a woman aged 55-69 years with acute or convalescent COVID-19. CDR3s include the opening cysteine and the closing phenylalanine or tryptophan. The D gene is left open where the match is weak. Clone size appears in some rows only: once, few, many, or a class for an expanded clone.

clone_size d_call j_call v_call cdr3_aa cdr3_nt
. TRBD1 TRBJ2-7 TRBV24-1 CATSETGQAYEQYF TGTGCCACCAGTGAAACGGGACAGGCCTACGAGCAGTACTTC
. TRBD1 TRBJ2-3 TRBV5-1 CASSGQGADTDTQYF TGCGCCAGCAGCGGTCAGGGGGCAGATACAGATACGCAGTATTTT
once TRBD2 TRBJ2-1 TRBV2 CASSDQLAGANEQFF TGTGCCAGCAGTGACCAACTAGCGGGAGCCAATGAGCAGTTCTTC
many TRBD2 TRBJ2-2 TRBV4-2 CASSRLAGGPSDTGELFF TGTGCCAGCAGCCGACTAGCGGGAGGGCCGAGCGACACCGGGGAGCTGTTTTTT
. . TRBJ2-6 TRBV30 CAWSASRTSGANVLTF TGTGCCTGGAGTGCTAGCCGCACCTCTGGGGCCAACGTCCTGACTTTC
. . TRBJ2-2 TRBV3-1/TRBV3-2 CASSHLYSRQINTGELFF TGTGCCAGCAGCCATCTTTACTCCCGACAAATTAACACCGGGGAGCTGTTTTTT
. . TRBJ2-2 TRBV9 CASRGAYTGELFF TGTGCCAGCAGAGGGGCATACACCGGGGAGCTGTTTTTT
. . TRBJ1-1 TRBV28 CASSRGAVEAFF TGTGCCAGCAGCCGCGGGGCAGTTGAAGCTTTCTTT
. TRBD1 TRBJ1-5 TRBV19 CASSDTGGQPQHF TGTGCCAGTAGTGATACAGGGGGGCAGCCCCAGCATTTT
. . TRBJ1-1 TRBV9 CASSALGGTEAFF TGTGCCAGCAGCGCCCTAGGGGGCACTGAAGCTTTCTTT
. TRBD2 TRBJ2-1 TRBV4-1 CASSQVQNLAGPYNEQFF TGCGCCAGCAGCCAAGTACAGAACCTAGCGGGACCCTACAATGAGCAGTTCTTC
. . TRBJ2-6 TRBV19 CASSIVTVGGANVLTF TGTGCCAGTAGTATAGTGACAGTTGGCGGGGCCAACGTCCTGACTTTC
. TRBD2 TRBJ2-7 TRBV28 CASSLLSLAGIYEQYF TGTGCCAGCAGTTTATTGTCCCTAGCGGGAATCTACGAGCAGTACTTC
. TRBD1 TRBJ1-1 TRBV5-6 CASSGQGVTEAFF TGTGCCAGCAGCGGCCAGGGGGTCACTGAAGCTTTCTTT
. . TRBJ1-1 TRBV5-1 CATTGTLGTEAFF TGCGCCACCACAGGCACTTTGGGCACTGAAGCTTTCTTT
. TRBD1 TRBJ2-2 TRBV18 CASSRPSTGGYTGELFF TGTGCCAGCTCACGCCCCTCGACAGGGGGCTACACCGGGGAGCTGTTTTTT
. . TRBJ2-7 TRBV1 CTSTPGLAGNGRYEQYF TGCACCAGCACTCCGGGACTAGCGGGAAACGGGAGGTACGAGCAGTACTTC
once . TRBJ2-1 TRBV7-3 CASSVTWTAAFF TGTGCCAGCAGCGTAACATGGACAGCTGCGTTCTTC
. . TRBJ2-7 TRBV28 CASRNSYEQYF TGTGCCAGCAGAAACAGCTACGAGCAGTACTTC
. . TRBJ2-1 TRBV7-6 CASSLAGLDSYNEQFF TGTGCCAGCAGCTTAGCGGGACTGGATTCCTACAATGAGCAGTTCTTC
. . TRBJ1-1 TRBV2 CATALRNTEAFF TGTGCCACCGCTTTGCGGAACACTGAAGCTTTCTTT
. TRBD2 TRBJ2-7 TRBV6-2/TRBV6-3 CASSLPTDPKRDQTYEQYF TGTGCCAGCAGTCTTCCCACCGATCCTAAGCGGGACCAGACCTACGAGCAGTACTTC
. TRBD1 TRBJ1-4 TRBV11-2 CASSVDRGNEKLFF TGTGCCAGCAGCGTGGACAGGGGGAATGAAAAACTGTTTTTT
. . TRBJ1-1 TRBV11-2 CASSPQQYLNTEAFF TGTGCCAGCAGCCCCCAACAGTACTTGAACACTGAAGCTTTCTTT
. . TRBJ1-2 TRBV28 CASRGRGTYGYTF TGTGCCAGCAGGGGCAGGGGAACCTATGGCTACACCTTC
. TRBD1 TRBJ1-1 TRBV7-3 CASRTGVGTEAFF TGTGCCAGCAGAACAGGGGTAGGCACTGAAGCTTTCTTT
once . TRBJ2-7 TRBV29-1 CSVVLTGNYEQYF TGCAGCGTTGTTCTGACAGGCAACTACGAGCAGTACTTC
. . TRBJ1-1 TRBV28 CASSNSGREAFF TGTGCCAGCAGCAACTCAGGGAGGGAAGCTTTCTTT
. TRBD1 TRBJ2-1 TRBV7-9 CASSGDSGYNEQFF TGTGCCAGCAGCGGGGACAGCGGATACAATGAGCAGTTCTTC
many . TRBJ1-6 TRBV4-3 CASSQDWAGYSPLHF TGCGCCAGCAGCCAAGATTGGGCGGGTTATTCACCCCTCCACTTT
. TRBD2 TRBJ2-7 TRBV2 CAGLLGTTTAYEQYF TGTGCCGGGTTGTTAGGGACTACAACGGCCTACGAGCAGTACTTC
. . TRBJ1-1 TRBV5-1 CASSPTTHGSTEAFF TGCGCCAGCAGTCCTACTACTCACGGGAGCACTGAAGCTTTCTTT
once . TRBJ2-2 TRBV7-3 CASSLTSGGELFF TGTGCCAGCAGCTTAACTAGCGGCGGGGAGCTGTTTTTT
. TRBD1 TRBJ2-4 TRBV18 CASSPPGTGGIKNIQYF TGTGCCAGCTCACCACCAGGGACAGGGGGAATCAAAAACATTCAGTACTTC
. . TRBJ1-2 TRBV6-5 CASRAGANYGYTF TGTGCCAGCAGGGCAGGGGCTAACTATGGCTACACCTTC
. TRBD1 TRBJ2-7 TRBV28 CASSQGSSYEQYF TGTGCCAGCTCACAGGGGAGCTCCTACGAGCAGTACTTC
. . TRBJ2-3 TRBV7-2 CASSADKDTQYF TGTGCCAGCAGCGCGGACAAGGATACGCAGTATTTT
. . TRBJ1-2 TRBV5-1 CASSLAWGDDGYTF TGCGCCAGCAGCTTGGCTTGGGGGGATGATGGCTACACCTTC
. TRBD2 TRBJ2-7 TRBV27 CASSPSTSWVTYEQYF TGTGCCAGCAGTCCGTCGACTAGCTGGGTCACCTACGAGCAGTACTTC
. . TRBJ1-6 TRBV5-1 CASSSGDTYNSPLHF TGCGCCAGCAGCTCCGGTGACACCTATAATTCACCCCTCCACTTT
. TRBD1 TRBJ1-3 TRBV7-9 CASSLAGGGSGNTIYF TGTGCCAGCAGCTTAGCAGGGGGCGGCTCTGGAAACACCATATATTTT